This T cell receptor beta chain was identified during a study of Ad26.COV2.S vaccination and SARS-CoV-2 variants. Overall study context: Trial arm assignment for the donor was COV1001 Ad26.COV2.S.

CDR1 is MNHEY, CDR2 SVGEGT, per germline. The V gene lost 0 bases and the J gene lost 8 bases, with 5 bases spanning the gap. CDR3 length equals 12 residues. Clones were read by immunoSEQ multiplex PCR, and TCRdb kept only the in-frame ones, dropping some. The sample yields about 680,000 clones, 70% to 90% seen once. Sample treatment: around 19 received Ad26.COV2.S at low or high dose, single or two shots; about 5 received placebo; per-sample allocation not given. The samples date from day 63 after the first vaccine or placebo injection. Cohort 1b enrolled adults aged 18-55 years in Boston. Spike of the Wuhan-strain SARS-CoV-2 was expressed by an Ad26 vector, which formed the vaccine.

This rearrangement joins TRBV6-2 or TRBV6-3 to TRBJ2-1, with D hard to call. The input for sequencing was peripheral blood, taken in a trial of Ad26.COV2.S vaccine versus placebo. The TCR was taken from a person aged 18 to 59 who received the Ad26.COV2.S COVID-19 vaccine or a placebo. CDR3 sequence (DNA): TGTGCCAGCAGTTACTCAGTCTATGAGCAGTTCTTC. This sequence encodes CASSYSVYEQFF.